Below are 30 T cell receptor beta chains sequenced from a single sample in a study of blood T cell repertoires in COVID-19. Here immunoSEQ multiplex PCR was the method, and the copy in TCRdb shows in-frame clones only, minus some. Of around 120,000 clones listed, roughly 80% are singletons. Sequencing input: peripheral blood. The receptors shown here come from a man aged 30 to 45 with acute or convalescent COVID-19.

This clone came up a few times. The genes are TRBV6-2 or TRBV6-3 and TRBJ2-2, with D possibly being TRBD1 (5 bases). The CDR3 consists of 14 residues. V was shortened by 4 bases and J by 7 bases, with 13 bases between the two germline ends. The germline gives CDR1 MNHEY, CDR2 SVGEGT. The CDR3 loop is CASSFRVEVGELFF. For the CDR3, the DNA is TGTGCCAGCAGTTTCAGGGTAGAGGTCGGGGAGCTGTTTTTT.

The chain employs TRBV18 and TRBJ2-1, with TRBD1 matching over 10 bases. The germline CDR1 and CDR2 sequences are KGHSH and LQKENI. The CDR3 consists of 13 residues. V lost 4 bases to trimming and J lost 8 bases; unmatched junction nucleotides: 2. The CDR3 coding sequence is TGTGCCAGCTCACGCGGACAGGGGGATGAGCAGTTCTTC. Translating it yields CASSRGQGDEQFF.

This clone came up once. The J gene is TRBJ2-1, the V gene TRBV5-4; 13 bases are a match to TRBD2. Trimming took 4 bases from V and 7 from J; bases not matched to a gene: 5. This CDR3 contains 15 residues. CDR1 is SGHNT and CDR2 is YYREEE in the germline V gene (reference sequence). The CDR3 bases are TGTGCCAGCAGCGAACGGACTAGCGGGAGAAATGAGCAGTTCTTC. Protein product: CASSERTSGRNEQFF.

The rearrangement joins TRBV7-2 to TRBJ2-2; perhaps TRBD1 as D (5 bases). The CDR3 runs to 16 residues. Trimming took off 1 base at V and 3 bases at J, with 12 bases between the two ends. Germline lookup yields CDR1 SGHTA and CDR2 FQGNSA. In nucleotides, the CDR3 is TGTGCCAGCAGCTTAGGTACGACAGTATACACCGGGGAGCTGTTTTTT. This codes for CASSLGTTVYTGELFF. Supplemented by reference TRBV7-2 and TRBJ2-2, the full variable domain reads GAGVSQSPSNKVTEKGKDVELRCDPISGHTALYWYRQSLGQGLEFLIYFQGNSAPDKSGLPSDRFSAERTGGSVSTLTIQRTQQEDSAVYLCASSLGTTVYTGELFFGEGSRLTVL.

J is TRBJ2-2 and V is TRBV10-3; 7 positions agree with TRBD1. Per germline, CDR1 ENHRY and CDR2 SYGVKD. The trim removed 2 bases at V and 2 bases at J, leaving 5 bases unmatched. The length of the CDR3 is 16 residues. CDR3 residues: CAISELGQRNTGELFF. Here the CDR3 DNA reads TGTGCCATCAGTGAGCTGGGACAGCGTAACACCGGGGAGCTGTTTTTT.

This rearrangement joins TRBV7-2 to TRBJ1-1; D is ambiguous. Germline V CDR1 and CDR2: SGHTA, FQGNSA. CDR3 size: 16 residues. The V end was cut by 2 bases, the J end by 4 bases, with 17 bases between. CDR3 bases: TGTGCCAGCAGCTTAAGGCCCCCGCAGGCGGGCACTGAAGCTTTCTTT. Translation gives CASSLRPPQAGTEAFF.

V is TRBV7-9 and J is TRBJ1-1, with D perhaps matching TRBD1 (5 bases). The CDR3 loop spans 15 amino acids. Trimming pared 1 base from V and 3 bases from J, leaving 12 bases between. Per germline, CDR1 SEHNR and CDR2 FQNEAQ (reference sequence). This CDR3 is CASSLGSGRDTEAFF. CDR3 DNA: TGTGCCAGCAGCTTAGGGTCGGGCAGGGACACTGAAGCTTTCTTT.

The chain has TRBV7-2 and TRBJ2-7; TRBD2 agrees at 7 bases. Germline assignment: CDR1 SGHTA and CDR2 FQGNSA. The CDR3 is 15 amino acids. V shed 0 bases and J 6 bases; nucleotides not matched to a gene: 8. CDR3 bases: TGTGCCAGCAGCTTAGCGAGCCTAGCGGTGGGCGAGCAGTACTTC. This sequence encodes CASSLASLAVGEQYF. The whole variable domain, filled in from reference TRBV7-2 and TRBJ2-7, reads GAGVSQSPSNKVTEKGKDVELRCDPISGHTALYWYRQSLGQGLEFLIYFQGNSAPDKSGLPSDRFSAERTGGSVSTLTIQRTQQEDSAVYLCASSLASLAVGEQYFGPGTRLTVT.

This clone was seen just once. The CDR3 spells CASSKRDRENEKLFF. The CDR3 DNA reads TGTGCCAGTAGTAAGCGGGACAGGGAGAATGAAAAACTGTTTTTT. V usage is TRBV19 and J usage is TRBJ1-4; TRBD1 matches at 9 bases. The CDR3 extends over 15 amino acids. The germline CDR1 and CDR2 sequences are LNHDA and SQIVND (reference sequence). Unmatched junction bases numbered 5, after V lost 4 bases and J lost 5 bases.

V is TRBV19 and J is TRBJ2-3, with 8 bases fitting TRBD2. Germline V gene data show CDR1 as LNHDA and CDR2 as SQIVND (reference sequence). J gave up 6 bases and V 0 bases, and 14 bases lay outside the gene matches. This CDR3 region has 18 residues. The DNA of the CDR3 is TGTGCCAGTAGTATAGATAAACGAACCGGGACTAGTGACGATACGCAGTATTTT. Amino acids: CASSIDKRTGTSDDTQYF.

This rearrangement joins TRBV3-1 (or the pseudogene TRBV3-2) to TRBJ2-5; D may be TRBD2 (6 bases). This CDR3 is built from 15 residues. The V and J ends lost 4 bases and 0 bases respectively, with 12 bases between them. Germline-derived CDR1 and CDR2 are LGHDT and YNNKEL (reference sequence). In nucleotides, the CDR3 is TGTGCCAGCAGCCCCTTGGAGGGGAACCAAGAGACCCAGTACTTC. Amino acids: CASSPLEGNQETQYF.

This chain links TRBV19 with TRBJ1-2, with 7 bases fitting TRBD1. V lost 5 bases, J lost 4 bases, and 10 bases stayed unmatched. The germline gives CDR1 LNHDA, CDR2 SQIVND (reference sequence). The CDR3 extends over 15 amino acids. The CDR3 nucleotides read TGTGCCAGTAGTGAACAGGGGCGAGCGGTCTATGGCTACACCTTC. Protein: CASSEQGRAVYGYTF.

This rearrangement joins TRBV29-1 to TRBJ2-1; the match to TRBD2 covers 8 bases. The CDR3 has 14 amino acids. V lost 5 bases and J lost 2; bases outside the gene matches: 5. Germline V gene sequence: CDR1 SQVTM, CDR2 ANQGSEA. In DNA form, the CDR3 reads TGCAGCGTTTGGGCGGGAGGACCCTACAATGAGCAGTTCTTC. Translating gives CSVWAGGPYNEQFF.

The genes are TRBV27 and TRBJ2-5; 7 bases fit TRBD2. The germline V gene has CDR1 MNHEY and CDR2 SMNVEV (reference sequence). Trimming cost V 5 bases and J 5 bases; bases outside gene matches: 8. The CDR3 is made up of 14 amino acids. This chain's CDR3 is CASSRTRGGETQYF. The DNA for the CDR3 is TGTGCCAGCAGTCGAACTAGGGGAGGGGAGACCCAGTACTTC.

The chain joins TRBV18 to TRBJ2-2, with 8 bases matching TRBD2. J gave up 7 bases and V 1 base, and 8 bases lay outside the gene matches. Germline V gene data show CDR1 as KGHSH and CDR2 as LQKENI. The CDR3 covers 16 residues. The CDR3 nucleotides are TGTGCCAGCTCACCACATCCCAGCGGGGGAGACGGGGAGCTGTTTTTT. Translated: CASSPHPSGGDGELFF.

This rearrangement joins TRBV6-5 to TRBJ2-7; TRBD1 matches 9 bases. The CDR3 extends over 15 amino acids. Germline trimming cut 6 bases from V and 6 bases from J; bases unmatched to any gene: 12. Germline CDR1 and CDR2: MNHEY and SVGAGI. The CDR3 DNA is TGTGCCAGCAGCTACATCGGGACAGGGTCTACCGAGCAGTACTTC. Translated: CASSYIGTGSTEQYF.

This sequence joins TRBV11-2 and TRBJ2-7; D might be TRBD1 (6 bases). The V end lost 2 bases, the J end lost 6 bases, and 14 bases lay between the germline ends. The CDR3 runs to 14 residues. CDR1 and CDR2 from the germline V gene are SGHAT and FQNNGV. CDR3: CASSLLQGASEQYF. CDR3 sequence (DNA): TGTGCCAGCAGCTTATTACAGGGAGCGAGCGAGCAGTACTTC.

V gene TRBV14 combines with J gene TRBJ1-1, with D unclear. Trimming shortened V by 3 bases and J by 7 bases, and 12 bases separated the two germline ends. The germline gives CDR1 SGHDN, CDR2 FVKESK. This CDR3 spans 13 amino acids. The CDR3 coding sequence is TGTGCCAGCAGCCATATACCGGGAGATGAAGCTTTCTTT. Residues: CASSHIPGDEAFF.

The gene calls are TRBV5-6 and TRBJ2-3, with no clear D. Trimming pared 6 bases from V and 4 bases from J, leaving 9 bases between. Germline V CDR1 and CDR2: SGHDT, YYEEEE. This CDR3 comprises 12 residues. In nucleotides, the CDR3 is TGTGCCAGCAAGCGCCGCGCAGATACGCAGTATTTT. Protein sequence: CASKRRADTQYF.

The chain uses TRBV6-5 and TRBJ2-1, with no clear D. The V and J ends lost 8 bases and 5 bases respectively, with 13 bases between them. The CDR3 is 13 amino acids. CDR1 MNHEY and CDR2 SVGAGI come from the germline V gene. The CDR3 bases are TGTGCCAGCTACCTAGAGGTAGACAATGAGCAGTTCTTC. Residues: CASYLEVDNEQFF.

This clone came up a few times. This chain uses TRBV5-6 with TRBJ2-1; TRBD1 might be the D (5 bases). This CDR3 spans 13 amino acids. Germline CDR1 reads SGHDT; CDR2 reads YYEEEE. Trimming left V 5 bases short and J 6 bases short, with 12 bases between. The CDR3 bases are TGTGCCAGCAGACTACAGGCTTTCAATGAGCAGTTCTTC. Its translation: CASRLQAFNEQFF.

The chain's CDR3 is CASSQGGGNTEAFF. In nucleotides, the CDR3 is TGTGCCAGCAGCCAGGGCGGGGGGAACACTGAAGCTTTCTTT. The V call is TRBV13, the J call TRBJ1-1; maybe TRBD1 (5 bases). This CDR3 has 14 amino acids. Germline V gives CDR1 PRHDT, CDR2 FYEKMQ (reference sequence). V gave up 5 bases and J gave up 1 base, with 11 bases separating them.

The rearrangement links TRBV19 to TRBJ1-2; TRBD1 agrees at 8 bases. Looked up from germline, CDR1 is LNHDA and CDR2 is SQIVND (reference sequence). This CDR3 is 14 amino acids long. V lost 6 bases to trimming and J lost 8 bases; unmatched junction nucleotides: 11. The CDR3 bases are TGTGCCAGTAGCCTAACAGGGGGGCTTGCGGGCTACACCTTC. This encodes CASSLTGGLAGYTF.

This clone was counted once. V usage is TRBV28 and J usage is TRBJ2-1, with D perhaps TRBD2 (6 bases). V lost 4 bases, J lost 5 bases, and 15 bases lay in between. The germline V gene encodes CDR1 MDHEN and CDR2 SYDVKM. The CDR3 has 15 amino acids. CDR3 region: CASSYVAGLNNEQFF. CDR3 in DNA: TGTGCCAGCAGTTATGTGGCGGGATTGAACAATGAGCAGTTCTTC.

CDR3 in DNA: TGTGCCAGCAGCTTGGCGGCAGACACCCGGGGGACCACCATATATTTT. Its protein product is CASSLAADTRGTTIYF. The chain employs TRBV5-6 and TRBJ1-3; a possible D gene is TRBD1 (5 bases). The CDR3 extends over 16 amino acids. V was shortened by 0 bases and J by 9 bases, with 19 bases between the two germline ends. CDR1 and CDR2 from the germline V gene are SGHDT and YYEEEE.

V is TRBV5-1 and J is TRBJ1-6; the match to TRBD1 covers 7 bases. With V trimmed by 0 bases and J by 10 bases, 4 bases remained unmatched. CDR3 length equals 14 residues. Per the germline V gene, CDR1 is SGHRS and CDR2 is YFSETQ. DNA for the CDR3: TGCGCCAGCAGCTTGGACAGGGGTGGGTCACCCCTCCACTTT. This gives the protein CASSLDRGGSPLHF.

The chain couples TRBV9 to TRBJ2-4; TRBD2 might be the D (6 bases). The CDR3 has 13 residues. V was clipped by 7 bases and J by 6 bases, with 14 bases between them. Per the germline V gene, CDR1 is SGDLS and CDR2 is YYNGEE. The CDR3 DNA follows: TGTGCCAGCGCCGGGACTTGGGGAAACATTCAGTACTTC. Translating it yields CASAGTWGNIQYF. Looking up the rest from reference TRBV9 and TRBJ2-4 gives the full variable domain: DSGVTQTPKHLITATGQRVTLRCSPRSGDLSVYWYQQSLDQGLQFLIQYYNGEERAKGNILERFSAQQFPDLHSELNLSSLELGDSALYFCASAGTWGNIQYFGAGTRLSVL.

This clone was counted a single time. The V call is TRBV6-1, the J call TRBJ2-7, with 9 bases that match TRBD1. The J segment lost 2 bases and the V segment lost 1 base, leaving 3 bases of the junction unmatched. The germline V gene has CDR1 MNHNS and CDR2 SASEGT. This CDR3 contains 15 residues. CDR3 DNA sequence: TGTGCCAGCAGTGAAGTGGACAGGGGTGCCTACGAGCAGTACGTC. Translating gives CASSEVDRGAYEQYV.

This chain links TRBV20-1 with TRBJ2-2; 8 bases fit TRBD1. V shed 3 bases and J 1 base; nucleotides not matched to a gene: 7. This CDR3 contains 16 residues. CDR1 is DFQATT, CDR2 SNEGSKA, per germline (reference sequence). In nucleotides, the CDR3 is TGCAGTGCTAGTAACGACAGGGGACGGAACACCGGGGAGCTGTTTTTT. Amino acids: CSASNDRGRNTGELFF.

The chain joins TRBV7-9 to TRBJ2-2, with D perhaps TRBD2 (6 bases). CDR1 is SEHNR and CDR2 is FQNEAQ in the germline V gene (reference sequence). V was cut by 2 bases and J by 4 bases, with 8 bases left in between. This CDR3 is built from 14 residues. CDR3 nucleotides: TGTGCCAGCAGCTTATCGGGGGTCACCGGGGAGCTGTTTTTT. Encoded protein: CASSLSGVTGELFF.